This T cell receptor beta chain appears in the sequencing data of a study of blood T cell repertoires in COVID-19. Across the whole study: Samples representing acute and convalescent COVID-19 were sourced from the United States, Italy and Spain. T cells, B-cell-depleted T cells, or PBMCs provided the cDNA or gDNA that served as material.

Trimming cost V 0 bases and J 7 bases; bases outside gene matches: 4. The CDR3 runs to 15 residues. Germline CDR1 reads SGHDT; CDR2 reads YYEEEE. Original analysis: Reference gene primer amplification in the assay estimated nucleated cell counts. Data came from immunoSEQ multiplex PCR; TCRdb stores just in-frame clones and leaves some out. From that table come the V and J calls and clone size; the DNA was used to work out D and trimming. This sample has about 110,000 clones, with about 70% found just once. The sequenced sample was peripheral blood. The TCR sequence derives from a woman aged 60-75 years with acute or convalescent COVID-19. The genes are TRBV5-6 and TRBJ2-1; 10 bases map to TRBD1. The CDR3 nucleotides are TGTGCCAGCAGCTTGGGGGACAGGGGATCGAATGAGCAGTTCTTC. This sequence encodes CASSLGDRGSNEQFF.